The 29 T cell receptor beta chains given below trace back to one sample, sequenced in a study of T cell repertoires in cytomegalovirus infection. Their antigen targets remain unknown. A single record per CDR3 protein comes from TCRdb applying MiXCR to the reads. The sample lists some 99,000 distinct CDR3 sequences, under 30% occurring once. The specimen was CD8+ T cells from cultured PBMCs, collected from culture after CMV antigen stimulation. Every receptor here comes from a human donor in good health (CMV status not recorded). Some clones in this sample may be carry-over from other donors' samples.

There are a few counts of this clonotype. J is TRBJ2-5 and V is TRBV7-6; TRBD2 agrees at 11 bases. V dropped 10 bases and J dropped 5; count of bases not matched to a gene: 9. CDR1 SGHVS and CDR2 FNYEAQ come from the germline V gene. The CDR3 has 14 residues. The CDR3: CAITTSGAGETQYF. CDR3 bases: TGTGCCATCACGACTAGCGGGGCTGGCGAGACCCAGTACTTC.

This clonotype was seen at least ten times. The chain carries TRBV7-4 and TRBJ1-5, with a tentative D call TRBD1 (6 bases). Trimming took off 4 bases at V and 1 base at J, with 17 bases between the two ends. CDR1 and CDR2 from the germline V gene are SGHVT and SQSDAQ. The CDR3 has 17 amino acids. The CDR3 loop is CASSSTCRGVSNQPQHF. The CDR3 DNA reads as TGTGCCAGCAGCTCGACGTGCAGGGGAGTGAGCAATCAGCCCCAGCATTTT.

The chain couples TRBV2 to TRBJ1-1; D is unclear. V gave up 2 bases and J gave up 2 bases, with 12 bases separating them. The germline V gene has CDR1 SNHLY and CDR2 FYNNEI. The CDR3 consists of 15 residues. The CDR3 region is CASSELEGLNTEAFF. In nucleotides, the CDR3 is TGTGCCAGCAGTGAATTGGAAGGGTTAAACACTGAAGCTTTCTTT.

This chain links TRBV12-3 or TRBV12-4 with TRBJ1-6, with 7 nucleotides matching TRBD1. The ends lost 6 bases at V and 8 bases at J; junction bases unmatched: 10. The CDR3 runs 15 residues. The CDR3 reads CASSYSQTGYSPLHF. The DNA for the CDR3 is TGTGCCAGCAGCTACTCCCAGACAGGGTATTCACCCCTCCACTTT.

The CDR3 DNA follows: TGTGCCAGTGGTGTCGGGGGAGGGACCCAGTACTTC. As protein: CASGVGGGTQYF. This chain uses TRBV19 with TRBJ2-5; D is perhaps TRBD2 (6 bases). Trimming stripped 8 bases from V and 7 bases from J, with 14 bases between. CDR3 length equals 12 residues. Germline V lookup: CDR1 LNHDA, CDR2 SQIVND (reference sequence).

Regarding this clonotype: At one boundary the junction diverges from the germline segment, which might be a read error. V usage is TRBV12-3 or TRBV12-4 and J usage is TRBJ2-7, with a tentative D call TRBD1 (6 bases). This CDR3 region has 15 residues. CDR3 coding DNA: TGTGCCAGCAGTTCGGACAGTGGTCCCTTCTCCGAGCAGCACTTC. Translated: CASSSDSGPFSEQHF.

The rearrangement joins TRBV7-2 to TRBJ2-5; the D is unclear. Between the trimmed V and J ends, which lost 4 bases and 4 bases, there was a span of 7 bases. CDR1 and CDR2 from the germline V gene are SGHTA and FQGNSA. The CDR3 is 12 amino acids. This CDR3 is CASSSWVETQYF. The CDR3 region has the DNA TGTGCCAGCAGCTCATGGGTAGAGACCCAGTACTTC. The full variable domain, with the rest looked up from reference TRBV7-2 and TRBJ2-5, is GAGVSQSPSNKVTEKGKDVELRCDPISGHTALYWYRQSLGQGLEFLIYFQGNSAPDKSGLPSDRFSAERTGGSVSTLTIQRTQQEDSAVYLCASSSWVETQYFGPGTRLLVL.

This clonotype was counted a few times. The V gene is TRBV12-3 or TRBV12-4, the J gene TRBJ2-1; D remains ambiguous. The CDR3 runs to 12 residues. Trimming took off 6 bases at V and 9 bases at J, with 12 bases between the two ends. Here the CDR3 reads CASREDDGEQFF. CDR3 DNA: TGTGCCAGCAGAGAAGACGACGGTGAGCAGTTCTTC.

This clonotype was counted at least ten times. The V and J genes are TRBV27 and TRBJ2-1, with 9 bases fitting TRBD2. This CDR3 is built from 18 residues. With 1 base clipped from V and 0 bases from J, the junction kept 7 bases outside the gene matches. The V gene's germline CDR1 is MNHEY and CDR2 SMNVEV (reference sequence). The CDR3 sequence: CASSLWAASGASYNEQFF. The CDR3 DNA reads as TGTGCCAGCAGTTTATGGGCGGCTAGCGGGGCCTCCTACAATGAGCAGTTCTTC.

The chain employs TRBV14 and TRBJ2-7, with D tentatively TRBD2 (6 bases). The germline V and J ends were trimmed by 0 bases and 3 bases, with 15 bases remaining between them. This CDR3 has 16 residues. Germline values: CDR1 SGHDN, CDR2 FVKESK. The CDR3 loop reads CASSQDWEEGHYEQYF. The CDR3 nucleotides are TGTGCCAGCAGCCAAGATTGGGAGGAAGGGCACTACGAGCAGTACTTC.

The V gene is TRBV6-6, the J gene TRBJ1-1; 7 nucleotides align to TRBD1. Germline CDR1 MNHNY, CDR2 SVGAGI (reference sequence). This CDR3 contains 14 residues. The CDR3 loop is CAVGQLTMNTEAFF. The CDR3 DNA reads as TGTGCGGTGGGACAGCTTACTATGAACACTGAAGCTTTCTTT.

The J gene is TRBJ2-3, the V gene TRBV19; D not certain. This CDR3 has 13 residues. Trimming took 5 bases from V and 6 from J, leaving 12 bases between them. Looked up from germline, CDR1 is LNHDA and CDR2 is SQIVND (reference sequence). This CDR3 reads CASSSASYDTQYF. The CDR3 coding sequence is TGTGCCAGTAGTTCCGCGTCCTACGATACGCAGTATTTT. Full variable domain (rest looked up from reference TRBV19 and TRBJ2-3): DGGITQSPKYLFRKEGQNVTLSCEQNLNHDAMYWYRQDPGQGLRLIYYSQIVNDFQKGDIAEGYSVSREKKESFPLTVTSAQKNPTAFYLCASSSASYDTQYFGPGTRLTVL.

The genes are TRBV7-9 and TRBJ2-1, with D uncertain. Trimming stripped 1 base from V and 7 bases from J, with 11 bases between. The CDR3 is 14 amino acids. The germline gives CDR1 SEHNR, CDR2 FQNEAQ (reference sequence). As DNA, the CDR3 is TGTGCCAGCAGCTTAGGCTCACAGAGGAATGAGCAGTTCTTC. Encoded protein: CASSLGSQRNEQFF. Supplemented by reference TRBV7-9 and TRBJ2-1, the full variable domain reads DTGVSQNPRHKITKRGQNVTFRCDPISEHNRLYWYRQTLGQGPEFLTYFQNEAQLEKSRLLSDRFSAERPKGSFSTLEIQRTEQGDSAMYLCASSLGSQRNEQFFGPGTRLTVL.

This clonotype was counted at least ten times. The chain links TRBV27 to TRBJ2-3; no reliable D call. The germline V and J ends were trimmed by 5 bases and 7 bases, with 16 bases remaining between them. The CDR3 is 14 residues long. Germline assignment: CDR1 MNHEY and CDR2 SMNVEV (reference sequence). For the CDR3, the DNA is TGTGCCAGCAGTGACGCGAGTTACCCTAATACGCAGTATTTT. Translating gives CASSDASYPNTQYF.

This clonotype came up a few times. This chain uses TRBV4-1 with TRBJ1-4, with 7 positions matching TRBD1. J lost 6 bases, V lost 2 bases, and 9 bases had no gene match. CDR1 and CDR2 from the germline V gene are MGHRA and YSYEKL. This CDR3 region has 16 residues. The CDR3 DNA is TGCGCCAGCAGCCAACCGCATGGGACAGAACATGAAAAACTGTTTTTT. As protein: CASSQPHGTEHEKLFF.

This clonotype was observed a handful of times. The chain couples TRBV11-2 to TRBJ1-1, with 9 positions matching TRBD1. The length of the CDR3 is 16 residues. Germline V gene data show CDR1 as SGHAT and CDR2 as FQNNGV. The V gene end was trimmed by 5 bases and the J gene end by 1 base; junction bases not matched to a gene: 8. The CDR3 spells CASSPGTGPENTEAFF. The CDR3, as DNA: TGTGCCAGCAGCCCCGGGACAGGGCCCGAGAACACTGAAGCTTTCTTT.

This clonotype turned up a few times. V is TRBV5-4 and J is TRBJ1-6; 7 bases are a match to TRBD1. CDR1 is SGHNT and CDR2 is YYREEE in the germline V gene (reference sequence). The CDR3 contains 14 residues. J was trimmed by 10 bases and V by 3 bases; bases with no gene match: 7. CDR3 sequence: CASSSRQGWSPLHF. The DNA for the CDR3 is TGTGCCAGCAGCTCCCGACAGGGTTGGTCACCCCTCCACTTT.

This clonotype is large. The rearrangement links TRBV7-8 to TRBJ1-1; D not resolved. Trimming stripped 0 bases from V and 6 bases from J, with 14 bases between. From germline, CDR1 is SGHVS and CDR2 FQNEAQ. The CDR3 covers 15 residues. CDR3 bases: TGTGCCAGCAGCTTAGCCCCTTCCGGACGGCCTGAAGCTTTCTTT. Its translation is CASSLAPSGRPEAFF.

In this sample, this clonotype turned up many times. The chain uses TRBV7-2 and TRBJ2-7, with 10 bases lining up with TRBD2. V gave up 5 bases and J gave up 12 bases; unmatched junction bases: 10. The CDR3 has 13 residues. Germline V gene lookup returns CDR1 SGHTA and CDR2 FQGNSA. The CDR3 DNA reads as TGTGCCAGCAGCCGGGGACTAGCGATTGAGTTGTACTTC. Translated, it gives CASSRGLAIELYF.

In this sample, this clonotype turned up many times. The V gene is TRBV4-2, the J gene TRBJ2-7, with 9 bases that match TRBD2. J was trimmed by 1 base and V by 4 bases; bases with no gene match: 2. The CDR3 consists of 14 residues. The V gene's germline CDR1 is LGHNA and CDR2 YNFKEQ. The CDR3 loop reads CASSLAGDSYEQYF. CDR3 DNA: TGTGCCAGCAGCCTAGCGGGGGATTCCTACGAGCAGTACTTC.

This clonotype has a handful of counts. Here the CDR3 reads CASRARASPKDTEAFF. The CDR3 DNA reads TGTGCCAGCAGGGCCCGGGCTTCACCGAAGGACACTGAAGCTTTCTTT. The chain is built from TRBV2 and TRBJ1-1; D is undetermined. Trimming removed 6 bases from V and 3 bases from J, with 20 bases in between. This CDR3 contains 16 residues. Germline V gene lookup returns CDR1 SNHLY and CDR2 FYNNEI.

The rearrangement joins TRBV7-4 to TRBJ2-1, with D unclear. The length of the CDR3 is 11 residues. V lost 5 bases and J 9 bases, leaving 8 bases between the germline ends. Germline V gene data show CDR1 as SGHVT and CDR2 as SQSDAQ. CDR3 protein: CASSSPIEQFF. The CDR3 bases are TGTGCCAGCAGCAGTCCCATTGAGCAGTTCTTC.

The chain couples TRBV27 to TRBJ2-5; D remains ambiguous. The V gene lost 10 bases and the J gene lost 1 base, with 7 bases spanning the gap. Germline CDR1 is MNHEY and CDR2 is SMNVEV (reference sequence). The CDR3 runs 11 residues. This CDR3 is CATYPQETQYF. The CDR3 DNA reads TGTGCCACCTACCCCCAAGAGACCCAGTACTTC.

This chain links TRBV28 with TRBJ2-3; the D gene could be TRBD1 or TRBD2 (6 bases each). This CDR3 is built from 15 residues. V was trimmed by 5 bases and J by 4 bases, leaving 16 bases between them. Germline assignment: CDR1 MDHEN and CDR2 SYDVKM. The CDR3 loop reads CASSPTLGGSDTQYF. The CDR3 bases are TGTGCCAGCAGTCCGACTCTGGGGGGCTCAGATACGCAGTATTTT.

The J gene is TRBJ2-1, the V gene TRBV28; 10 nucleotides match TRBD2. CDR3 length: 16 amino acids. Germline assignment: CDR1 MDHEN and CDR2 SYDVKM. V shed 5 bases and J 5 bases; nucleotides not matched to a gene: 9. The CDR3, as DNA: TGTGCCAGCAGTCCTACACCGGGACTAGCGAACAATGAGCAGTTCTTC. As protein: CASSPTPGLANNEQFF.

Only a few counts were recorded for this clonotype. The chain joins TRBV25-1 to TRBJ2-1; D possibly corresponds to TRBD1 (6 bases). The V end lost 3 bases, the J end lost 7 bases, and 13 bases lay between the germline ends. The CDR3 extends over 14 amino acids. The germline gives CDR1 MGHDK, CDR2 SYGVNS. DNA for the CDR3: TGTGCCAGCAGTGACAGGGGATTCCGGAATGAGCAGTTCTTC. Its translation is CASSDRGFRNEQFF.

This clonotype was recorded a few times. The chain recombines TRBV7-9 with TRBJ1-2; D unclear. V shed 2 bases and J shed 8 bases, with 12 bases lying between them. The CDR3 is 13 residues long. The germline V gene encodes CDR1 SEHNR and CDR2 FQNEAQ (reference sequence). The CDR3 nucleotides read TGTGCCAGCAGCTTAAGGACCAGCCGGGGCTACACCTTC. Translation gives CASSLRTSRGYTF.

This clonotype was counted only a few times. The CDR3 sequence is CASSEGLAGVFSYNEQFF. Written as DNA, the CDR3 is TGTGCCAGCAGTGAAGGTCTAGCGGGGGTTTTCTCCTACAATGAGCAGTTCTTC. This chain connects TRBV6-1 to TRBJ2-1, with TRBD2 matching 10 bases. Germline assignment: CDR1 MNHNS and CDR2 SASEGT. The CDR3 is 18 amino acids. Trimming took 1 base from V and 0 from J; bases not matched to a gene: 6.

As regards this clonotype: A read error is possible here, since a much larger clone lies one base away. This sequence joins TRBV3-1 and TRBJ2-6; D is undetermined. Looked up from germline, CDR1 is LGHDT and CDR2 is YNNKEL (reference sequence). CDR3 length: 15 amino acids. CDR3 coding DNA: TGTGCCAACAGCCCGTCGAGTTTCGGGGCCAACGTCCTGACTTTC. This gives the protein CANSPSSFGANVLTF.